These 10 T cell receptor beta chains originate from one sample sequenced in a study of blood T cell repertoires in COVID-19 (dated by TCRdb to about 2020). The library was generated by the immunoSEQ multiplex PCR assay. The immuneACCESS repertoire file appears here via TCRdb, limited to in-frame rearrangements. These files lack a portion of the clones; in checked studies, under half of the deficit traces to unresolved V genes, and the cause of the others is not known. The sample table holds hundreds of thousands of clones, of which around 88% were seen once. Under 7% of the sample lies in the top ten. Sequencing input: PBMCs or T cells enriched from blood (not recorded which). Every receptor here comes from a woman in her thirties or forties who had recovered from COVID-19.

The CDR3 reads CASSLDISYEQYF. DNA for the CDR3: TGTGCCAGCAGCTTAGATATTTCGTACGAGCAGTACTTC. This chain links TRBV11-3 with TRBJ2-7; D is uncertain. In germline, CDR1 is SGHNT, CDR2 YENEEA. This CDR3 is 13 amino acids long. Trimming removed 0 bases at V and 4 bases at J, with 7 bases between.

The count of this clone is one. The CDR3 DNA follows: TGTGCCAGCAGCCTATCTAGCGGCTCCTGGAATGAGCAGTTCTTC. Translation: CASSLSSGSWNEQFF. The V gene is TRBV14, the J gene TRBJ2-1; 7 bases agree with TRBD2. The CDR3 covers 15 residues. J lost 7 bases, V lost 4 bases, and 10 bases had no gene match. CDR1 and CDR2 (germline): SGHDN, FVKESK. The variable domain in full, with the rest retrieved from reference TRBV14 and TRBJ2-1, is EAGVTQFPSHSVIEKGQTVTLRCDPISGHDNLYWYRRVMGKEIKFLLHFVKESKQDESGMPNNRFLAERTGGTYSTLKVQPAELEDSGVYFCASSLSSGSWNEQFFGPGTRLTVL.

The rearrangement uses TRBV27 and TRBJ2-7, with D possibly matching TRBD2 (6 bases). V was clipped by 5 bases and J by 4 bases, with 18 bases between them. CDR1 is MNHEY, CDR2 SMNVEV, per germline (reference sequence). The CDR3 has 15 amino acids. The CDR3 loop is CASSLAGGGKYEQYF. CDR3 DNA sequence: TGTGCCAGCAGTCTCGCTGGTGGAGGGAAATACGAGCAGTACTTC.

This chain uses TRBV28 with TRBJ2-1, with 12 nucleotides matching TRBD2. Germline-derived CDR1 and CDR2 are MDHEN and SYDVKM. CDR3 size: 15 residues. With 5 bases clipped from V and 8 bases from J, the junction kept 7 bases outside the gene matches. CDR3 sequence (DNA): TGTGCCAGCAGTGGGCTAGCGGGAGGGCCCGATGAGCAGTTCTTC. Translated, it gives CASSGLAGGPDEQFF.

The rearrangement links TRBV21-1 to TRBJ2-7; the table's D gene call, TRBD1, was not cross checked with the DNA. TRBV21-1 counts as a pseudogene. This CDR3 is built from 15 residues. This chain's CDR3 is CASSKTPTGPYEQYF. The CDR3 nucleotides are TGTGCCAGCAGCAAAACCCCGACAGGGCCCTACGAGCAGTACTTC.

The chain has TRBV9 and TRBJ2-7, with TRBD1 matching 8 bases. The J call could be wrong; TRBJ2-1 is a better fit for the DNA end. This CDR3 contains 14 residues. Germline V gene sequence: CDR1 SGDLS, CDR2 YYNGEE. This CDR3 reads CASSAGGENYEQFF. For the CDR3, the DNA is TGTGCCAGCAGCGCAGGGGGCGAGAATTACGAGCAGTTCTTC.

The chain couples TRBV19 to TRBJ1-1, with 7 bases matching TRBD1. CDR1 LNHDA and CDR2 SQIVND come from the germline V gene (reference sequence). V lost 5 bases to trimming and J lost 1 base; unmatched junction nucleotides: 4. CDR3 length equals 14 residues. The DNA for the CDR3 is TGTGCCAGTAGTGGAGAGGGGGCGAACACTGAAGCTTTCTTT. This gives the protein CASSGEGANTEAFF.

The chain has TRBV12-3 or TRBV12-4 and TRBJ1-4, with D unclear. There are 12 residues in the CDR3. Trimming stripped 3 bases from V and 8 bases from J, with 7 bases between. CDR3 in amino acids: CASSFSSEKLFF. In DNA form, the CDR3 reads TGTGCCAGCAGTTTTAGTTCCGAAAAACTGTTTTTT.

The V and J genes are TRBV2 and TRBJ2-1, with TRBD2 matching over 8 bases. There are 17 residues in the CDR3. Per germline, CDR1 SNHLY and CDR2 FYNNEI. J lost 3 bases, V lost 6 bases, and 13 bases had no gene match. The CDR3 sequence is CASRSGLGLDLYNEQFF. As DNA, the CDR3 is TGTGCCAGCAGGAGTGGATTGGGACTAGACCTCTACAATGAGCAGTTCTTC.

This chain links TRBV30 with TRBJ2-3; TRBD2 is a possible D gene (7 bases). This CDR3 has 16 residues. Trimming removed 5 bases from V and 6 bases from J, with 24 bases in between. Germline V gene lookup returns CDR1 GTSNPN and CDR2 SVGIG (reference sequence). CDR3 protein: CAWGQRGGRVSDTQYF. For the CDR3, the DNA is TGTGCCTGGGGTCAAAGGGGGGGGCGCGTATCGGATACGCAGTATTTT.